Shown below are 22 T cell receptor beta chains from a single sample sequenced in a study of shared clonotypes between healthy human individuals. Sequencing used immunoSEQ multiplex PCR; TCRdb keeps in-frame clones, though not all of them. This table has some 2.3 million clones, more than 85% appearing once. Sequenced material: naive CD4+ T cells from PBMCs. Subset specified: CD45RA+ positively selected. The receptors shown here come from a man younger than 35 in good health. Some clones in this sample may be carry-over from other donors' samples.

The chain combines TRBV28 with TRBJ2-7; 9 bases align to TRBD1. The trim removed 10 bases at V and 0 bases at J, leaving 7 bases unmatched. The CDR3 is 14 amino acids. The germline CDR1 and CDR2 sequences are MDHEN and SYDVKM. The CDR3 loop is CATWGTGSSYEQYF. The CDR3, as DNA: TGTGCCACTTGGGGGACAGGGTCCTCCTACGAGCAGTACTTC.

J is TRBJ2-7 and V is TRBV6-1; no clear D gene. Germline CDR1 is MNHNS and CDR2 is SASEGT. This CDR3 has 13 amino acids. Trimming left V 7 bases short and J 1 base short, with 11 bases between. The CDR3 here is CASTEATSYEQYF. The CDR3 coding sequence is TGTGCCAGCACCGAAGCTACTTCCTACGAGCAGTACTTC.

Worth noting for this clone: The sample has other DNA sequences that encode this CDR3 too. V usage is TRBV18 and J usage is TRBJ1-1; D ambiguous. Trimming took 1 base from V and 0 from J, leaving 6 bases between them. CDR3 length: 14 amino acids. The germline V gene has CDR1 KGHSH and CDR2 LQKENI. The CDR3 sequence: CASSPQGLNTEAFF. The CDR3 bases are TGTGCCAGCTCACCACAGGGATTGAACACTGAAGCTTTCTTT.

The chain joins TRBV25-1 to TRBJ2-2; D uncertain. Trimming stripped 7 bases from V and 5 bases from J, with 8 bases between. Per the germline V gene, CDR1 is MGHDK and CDR2 is SYGVNS. The CDR3 loop spans 12 amino acids. CDR3 amino acids: CASNKGTGELFF. CDR3 sequence (DNA): TGTGCCAGCAACAAAGGGACCGGGGAGCTGTTTTTT.

The CDR3 loop reads CASSFTADRTEQYF. CDR3 coding DNA: TGCGCCAGCAGCTTTACGGCCGACCGCACCGAGCAGTACTTC. The chain carries TRBV5-1 and TRBJ2-7, with D unresolved. The V end was cut by 2 bases, the J end by 6 bases, with 15 bases between. The CDR3 loop spans 14 amino acids. Germline lookup yields CDR1 SGHRS and CDR2 YFSETQ.

The V and J genes are TRBV11-3 and TRBJ2-5; 7 bases align to TRBD2. The assigned J gene may be wrong: the sequence end matches TRBJ2-7 better. CDR1 and CDR2 from the germline V gene are SGHNT and YENEEA. This CDR3 contains 14 residues. The CDR3 loop is CASSSGRGAYEQYF. In DNA, the CDR3 is TGTGCCAGCAGCAGTGGGAGGGGAGCCTACGAGCAGTACTTC.

This clone is a singleton in its sample. The rearrangement links TRBV7-7 to TRBJ2-1; 14 bases line up with TRBD2. The V segment lost 5 bases and the J segment 9 bases; nucleotides outside the gene matches: 6. This CDR3 contains 15 residues. Germline-derived CDR1 and CDR2 are SSHAT and FNYEAQ (reference sequence). In DNA form, the CDR3 reads TGTGCCAGCAGCCCGGGACTAGCGGGAGAAGTTGAGCAGTTCTTC. Its protein is CASSPGLAGEVEQFF.

The chain recombines TRBV4-2 with TRBJ1-3; no definite D call. Germline values: CDR1 LGHNA, CDR2 YNFKEQ. The CDR3 loop spans 16 amino acids. Trimming stripped 2 bases from V and 0 bases from J, with 11 bases between. The CDR3 DNA reads as TGTGCCAGCAGCCAATTCGACCGGTTCTCTGGAAACACCATATATTTT. Amino acids: CASSQFDRFSGNTIYF.

V and J are TRBV28 and TRBJ2-1; 7 bases are a match to TRBD2. Trimming cost V 4 bases and J 0 bases; bases outside gene matches: 3. This CDR3 comprises 15 residues. CDR1 and CDR2 (germline): MDHEN, SYDVKM. CDR3 nucleotide sequence: TGTGCCAGCAGTTCACGCGGGAGCTCCTACAATGAGCAGTTCTTC. Its protein product is CASSSRGSSYNEQFF.

The chain combines TRBV5-1 with TRBJ1-3; tentative D call: TRBD1 (5 bases). CDR3 length equals 15 residues. Germline V gives CDR1 SGHRS, CDR2 YFSETQ. V lost 4 bases and J 1 base, leaving 12 bases between the germline ends. CDR3 bases: TGCGCCAGCAGCAAGGACAAGGAGTCTGGAAACACCATATATTTT. This codes for CASSKDKESGNTIYF.

As regards this clone: The sample has other DNA sequences that encode this CDR3 too. The V gene is TRBV7-2, the J gene TRBJ2-3, with TRBD2 matching over 7 bases. The germline V gene has CDR1 SGHTA and CDR2 FQGNSA. This CDR3 is 14 amino acids long. V shed 1 base and J 4 bases; nucleotides not matched to a gene: 2. The CDR3 spells CASSLGLASDTQYF. DNA for the CDR3: TGTGCCAGCAGCTTAGGACTAGCCTCAGATACGCAGTATTTT.

This clone was recorded only once. This chain links TRBV7-3 with TRBJ2-5; D remains unclear. The V end lost 5 bases, the J end lost 3 bases, and 10 bases lay between the germline ends. The CDR3 covers 13 residues. Germline V gene sequence: CDR1 SGHTA, CDR2 FQGTGA. The CDR3 DNA is TGTGCCAGCAGCAATTCTAGGGAAGAGACCCAGTACTTC. Encoded protein: CASSNSREETQYF.

The V and J genes are TRBV29-1 and TRBJ2-2; D is ambiguous. The CDR3 consists of 15 residues. V dropped 0 bases and J dropped 2 bases, with 10 bases sitting between them. Looked up from germline, CDR1 is SQVTM and CDR2 is ANQGSEA. DNA of the CDR3: TGCAGCGTTGAAGATCTTGGCGGTAACACCGGGGAGCTGTTTTTT. Its translation is CSVEDLGGNTGELFF.

The chain has TRBV10-3 and TRBJ2-7; no clear D. Germline CDR1 reads ENHRY; CDR2 reads SYGVKD. Trimming removed 3 bases from V and 0 bases from J, with 12 bases in between. The CDR3 has 15 residues. This CDR3 reads CAISEDHTSSYEQYF. The CDR3 DNA sequence: TGTGCCATCAGTGAAGACCATACGAGCTCCTACGAGCAGTACTTC.

The V gene is TRBV9, the J gene TRBJ2-7, with 9 bases that match TRBD1. Germline V gene data show CDR1 as SGDLS and CDR2 as YYNGEE. V shed 0 bases and J 2 bases; nucleotides not matched to a gene: 6. This CDR3 comprises 16 residues. CDR3 nucleotide sequence: TGTGCCAGCAGCGTAGCTACGACAGGGGGGCCCTACGAGCAGTACTTC. Its translation is CASSVATTGGPYEQYF.

The gene calls are TRBV28 and TRBJ2-1; D remains unclear. The CDR3 consists of 13 residues. CDR1 and CDR2 from the germline V gene are MDHEN and SYDVKM. V lost 6 bases and J 3 bases, leaving 9 bases between the germline ends. The CDR3 DNA follows: TGTGCCAGCAGGGGCCGGTTCTACAATGAGCAGTTCTTC. As protein: CASRGRFYNEQFF.

The chain recombines TRBV28 with TRBJ1-2; D unclear. Germline CDR1 MDHEN, CDR2 SYDVKM. V dropped 6 bases and J dropped 2 bases, with 10 bases sitting between them. The CDR3 is made up of 13 amino acids. The CDR3 DNA reads TGTGCCAGCAGAACTCAACGGAACTATGGCTACACCTTC. As protein: CASRTQRNYGYTF.

The chain couples TRBV28 to TRBJ2-5; 16 nucleotides align to TRBD2. With V trimmed by 5 bases and J by 5 bases, 17 bases remained unmatched. The CDR3 is 20 amino acids. In germline, CDR1 is MDHEN, CDR2 SYDVKM. This CDR3 is CASSHNLGLAGGPGGETQYF. The CDR3 region has the DNA TGTGCCAGCAGTCACAACCTGGGACTAGCGGGAGGGCCTGGGGGGGAGACCCAGTACTTC.

Of note for this clone: This sample includes further DNA sequences coding for the same CDR3. This rearrangement joins TRBV30 to TRBJ2-7, with D tentatively TRBD1 (5 bases). From germline, CDR1 is GTSNPN and CDR2 SVGIG (reference sequence). The CDR3 runs to 11 residues. V was pared by 2 bases and J by 4 bases, with 6 bases between. In DNA form, the CDR3 reads TGTGCCTGGAGTAGGGGTTACGAGCAGTACTTC. Amino acids: CAWSRGYEQYF.

The genes are TRBV18 and TRBJ2-5, with 10 nucleotides matching TRBD2. The germline gives CDR1 KGHSH, CDR2 LQKENI. The CDR3 has 16 residues. J was trimmed by 0 bases and V by 0 bases; bases with no gene match: 1. CDR3 in amino acids: CASSPPTSGYQETQYF. In nucleotides, the CDR3 is TGTGCCAGCTCACCACCGACTAGCGGGTACCAAGAGACCCAGTACTTC.

The chain uses TRBV11-2 and TRBJ2-5; D is perhaps TRBD1 or TRBD2 (5 bases each). With 1 base removed from V and 5 bases from J, the gap between germline ends came to 11 bases. The CDR3 extends over 14 amino acids. Germline CDR1 reads SGHAT; CDR2 reads FQNNGV. The CDR3 nucleotides read TGTGCCAGCAGCTTAGGAGGGGATGGCGAGACCCAGTACTTC. Its translation: CASSLGGDGETQYF.

This chain connects TRBV4-1 to TRBJ2-1; no clear D gene. Looked up from germline, CDR1 is MGHRA and CDR2 is YSYEKL. There are 12 residues in the CDR3. Trimming took off 1 base at V and 8 bases at J, with 6 bases between the two ends. Here the CDR3 DNA reads TGCGCCAGCAGCCAAGTCCTCGATGAGCAGTTCTTC. Translating gives CASSQVLDEQFF.